This T cell receptor (beta chain) was found in a study of cytomegalovirus exposure and HLA in healthy donors. Both 60 Vbeta primers and 13 Jbeta primers went into the PCR. The repertoire was sequenced with immunoSEQ multiplex PCR; TCRdb's copy has only in-frame clones and lacks some. Among roughly 190,000 clones listed, 85% to 90% were seen once. The V gene's germline CDR1 is SNHLY and CDR2 FYNNEI. The CDR3 length is 13 residues. V shed 10 bases and J shed 7 bases, with 14 bases lying between them. Sequenced material: PBMCs. The receptor was isolated from a woman younger than 35 in good health and CMV-seronegative. This chain links TRBV2 with TRBJ1-6; D gene unclear. The CDR3 protein is CATKRRENSPLHF. The CDR3 DNA is TGTGCCACTAAACGACGGGAGAATTCACCCCTCCACTTT.